This T cell receptor (beta chain) was sequenced in a study of cytomegalovirus exposure and HLA in healthy donors. PCR amplification relied on 60 Vbeta primers (plus 13 Jbeta primers). The method was immunoSEQ multiplex PCR; TCRdb's version includes in-frame clones alone and lacks a portion of them. The sample holds some 150,000 clones, roughly 78% seen once. Study-level findings and limits: An analysis was carried out at a later point. It showed that HLA-associated TCR beta chains were more clonally expanded than equally common non-associated chains.

About this clone itself: Its specificity is not known.

The CDR3 has 12 residues. Germline CDR1 reads ENHRY; CDR2 reads SYGVKD. The V end lost 10 bases, the J end lost 5 bases, and 14 bases lay between the germline ends. This sequence joins TRBV10-3 and TRBJ2-5; the D gene is possibly TRBD1 (5 bases). Sequenced input: PBMCs. The TCR sequence derives from a man aged 50 or older in good health and CMV-seropositive. CDR3 DNA sequence: TGTGCCACAACGGCAGGGTTGGAGACCCAGTACTTC. This translates into CATTAGLETQYF.